One and the same sample provided the 17 T cell receptor beta chains below, sequenced in a study of shared clonotypes between healthy human individuals. The data were produced by immunoSEQ multiplex PCR, yet TCRdb's version contains in-frame clones alone and is incomplete. The sample carries roughly 1 million clones, 70% to 80% recorded once. The material sequenced was memory CD4+ T cells from PBMCs. Subset indicated: CD45RA-negative fraction. Receptor source: a man aged 18-30 years in good health. Some clones in this sample may be carry-over from other donors' samples.

The chain uses TRBV30 and TRBJ2-1, with 10 bases matching TRBD2. In germline, CDR1 is GTSNPN, CDR2 SVGIG (reference sequence). This CDR3 spans 17 amino acids. Losses at the gene ends were 6 bases for V and 5 bases for J; bases not matched to a gene: 16. Here the CDR3 DNA reads TGTGCCTGCCTCCCCGGGACTAGCGTCTCTGGCGACAATGAGCAGTTCTTC. Its protein product is CACLPGTSVSGDNEQFF.

The V call is TRBV9, the J call TRBJ1-3; 7 nucleotides align to TRBD1. Germline V lookup: CDR1 SGDLS, CDR2 YYNGEE. Losses at the gene ends were 2 bases for V and 0 bases for J; bases not matched to a gene: 11. This CDR3 contains 18 residues. The CDR3 DNA follows: TGTGCCAGCAGCGTCTCAGTATCCGGGACAGCCTCTGGAAACACCATATATTTT. Protein product: CASSVSVSGTASGNTIYF.

This chain uses TRBV6-6 with TRBJ2-3; D gene ambiguous. The V gene's germline CDR1 is MNHNY and CDR2 SVGAGI (reference sequence). CDR3 size: 11 residues. Trimming pared 2 bases from V and 6 bases from J, leaving 3 bases between. CDR3 nucleotides: TGTGCCAGCAGTTACCCGGATACGCAGTATTTT. This translates into CASSYPDTQYF.

This chain connects TRBV2 to TRBJ1-1; TRBD1 might be the D (5 bases). Per germline, CDR1 SNHLY and CDR2 FYNNEI. With 3 bases removed from V and 0 bases from J, the gap between germline ends came to 5 bases. The CDR3 consists of 13 residues. The CDR3, as DNA: TGTGCCAGCAGTGAGGACATGAACACTGAAGCTTTCTTT. Amino acids: CASSEDMNTEAFF.

J is TRBJ1-2 and V is TRBV6-5, with D maybe TRBD1 (5 bases). In germline, CDR1 is MNHEY, CDR2 SVGAGI. Trimming removed 1 base at V and 2 bases at J, with 14 bases between. CDR3 length: 16 amino acids. The CDR3 region is CASSYWGDSGNYGYTF. The CDR3 DNA is TGTGCCAGCAGTTACTGGGGTGACAGTGGGAACTATGGCTACACCTTC.

As DNA, the CDR3 is TGTGCCAGCACCCCAAGGTTAGCCTACGAGCAGTACTTC. Translated, it gives CASTPRLAYEQYF. This chain links TRBV28 with TRBJ2-7; D gene unclear. The ends were cut back, 7 bases at V and 2 bases at J, with 12 bases in the middle. The CDR3 runs to 13 residues. The germline V gene encodes CDR1 MDHEN and CDR2 SYDVKM.

The chain couples TRBV5-1 to TRBJ2-1, with a possible D match to TRBD2 (6 bases). The CDR3 totals 16 residues. V was cut by 0 bases and J by 3 bases, with 13 bases left in between. CDR1 and CDR2 from the germline V gene are SGHRS and YFSETQ. The CDR3 DNA sequence: TGCGCCAGCAGCTTGGGACTAGTTTTAGACTACAATGAGCAGTTCTTC. Protein sequence: CASSLGLVLDYNEQFF.

The chain employs TRBV5-3 and TRBJ2-7; 14 nucleotides align to TRBD2. TRBV5-3 is an ORF; its function is uncertain. After removal of 5 bases from V and 0 bases from J, the junction contained 13 bases not matched to a gene. The CDR3 sequence is 19 residues long. CDR3 in DNA: TGTGCCAGAAGGTGCGCCGGGACTAGCGGGAGCTTGAGCTCCTACGAGCAGTACTTC. Translation gives CARRCAGTSGSLSSYEQYF.

The chain couples TRBV28 to TRBJ2-7, with no clear D. Between the trimmed V and J ends, which lost 3 bases and 3 bases, there was a span of 15 bases. This CDR3 region has 15 residues. Germline V CDR1 and CDR2: MDHEN, SYDVKM. CDR3 amino acids: CASSFSILDIYEQYF. The CDR3 DNA follows: TGTGCCAGCAGTTTCTCGATTCTCGACATCTACGAGCAGTACTTC.

The J gene is TRBJ2-1, the V gene TRBV5-4; D unresolved. The V gene's germline CDR1 is SGHNT and CDR2 YYREEE (reference sequence). The CDR3 spans 15 residues. V was clipped by 0 bases and J by 6 bases, with 13 bases between them. CDR3 sequence: CASSLESRVGNEQFF. The CDR3 nucleotides are TGTGCCAGCAGCTTGGAGTCTCGGGTGGGCAATGAGCAGTTCTTC.

The gene calls are TRBV2 and TRBJ1-4, with 7 positions matching TRBD1. V was clipped by 6 bases and J by 13 bases; unmatched bases: 11. Germline CDR1 reads SNHLY; CDR2 reads FYNNEI. The CDR3 spans 13 residues. As DNA, the CDR3 is TGTGCCAGCAGCATTATAAAACGGGACAGACTGTTTTTT. Amino acid sequence: CASSIIKRDRLFF.

The chain combines TRBV6-1 with TRBJ2-7; D is undetermined. The V end lost 0 bases, the J end lost 6 bases, and 12 bases lay between the germline ends. The CDR3 is made up of 14 amino acids. CDR1 and CDR2 from the germline V gene are MNHNS and SASEGT. In DNA form, the CDR3 reads TGTGCCAGCAGTGAAGCCGGCCGATCCCCCGAGCAGTACTTC. Encoded protein: CASSEAGRSPEQYF.

The CDR3: CASSAQIGAALYEQYF. CDR3 DNA sequence: TGTGCCAGCAGTGCCCAGATCGGGGCGGCTCTCTACGAGCAGTACTTC. This chain links TRBV2 with TRBJ2-7; D possibly uses TRBD1 or TRBD2 (5 bases each). Trimming took off 4 bases at V and 3 bases at J, with 19 bases between the two ends. Germline V gene data show CDR1 as SNHLY and CDR2 as FYNNEI. The CDR3 runs to 16 residues. The variable domain in full, with the rest retrieved from reference TRBV2 and TRBJ2-7, is EPEVTQTPSHQVTQMGQEVILRCVPISNHLYFYWYRQILGQKVEFLVSFYNNEISEKSEIFDDQFSVERPDGSNFTLKIRSTKLEDSAMYFCASSAQIGAALYEQYFGPGTRLTVT.

This rearrangement joins TRBV4-3 to TRBJ2-2, with 10 bases matching TRBD2. V dropped 4 bases and J dropped 0; count of bases not matched to a gene: 5. Germline values: CDR1 LGHNA, CDR2 YSLEER. This CDR3 is 17 amino acids long. CDR3 region: CASSPTSGRSNTGELFF. CDR3 bases: TGCGCCAGCAGCCCGACTAGCGGGCGCTCGAACACCGGGGAGCTGTTTTTT.

The rearrangement joins TRBV5-1 to TRBJ2-5; the match to TRBD2 covers 8 bases. Trimming cost V 6 bases and J 5 bases; bases outside gene matches: 9. Looked up from germline, CDR1 is SGHRS and CDR2 is YFSETQ. The CDR3 has 14 residues. CDR3 nucleotides: TGCGCCAGCACACGGAGCGGGAGTGGTGAGACCCAGTACTTC. Amino acid sequence: CASTRSGSGETQYF.

The chain links TRBV29-1 to TRBJ2-1; 7 bases align to TRBD2. CDR3 size: 12 residues. In germline, CDR1 is SQVTM, CDR2 ANQGSEA. The junction had 5 bases not matched to a gene; V was cut back by 7 bases and J by 5 bases. The CDR3 nucleotides are TGCAGCGGAGGACTAGGGAACAATGAGCAGTTCTTC. Its protein is CSGGLGNNEQFF.

This clone appeared a single time. The V gene is TRBV5-8, the J gene TRBJ1-2; the D gene is possibly TRBD1 (5 bases). Trimming removed 5 bases from V and 4 bases from J, with 9 bases in between. In germline, CDR1 is SGHTS, CDR2 YDEGEE. The CDR3 loop spans 12 amino acids. In DNA, the CDR3 is TGTGCCAGCAGTCGGGACCTCTATGGCTACACCTTC. As protein: CASSRDLYGYTF.